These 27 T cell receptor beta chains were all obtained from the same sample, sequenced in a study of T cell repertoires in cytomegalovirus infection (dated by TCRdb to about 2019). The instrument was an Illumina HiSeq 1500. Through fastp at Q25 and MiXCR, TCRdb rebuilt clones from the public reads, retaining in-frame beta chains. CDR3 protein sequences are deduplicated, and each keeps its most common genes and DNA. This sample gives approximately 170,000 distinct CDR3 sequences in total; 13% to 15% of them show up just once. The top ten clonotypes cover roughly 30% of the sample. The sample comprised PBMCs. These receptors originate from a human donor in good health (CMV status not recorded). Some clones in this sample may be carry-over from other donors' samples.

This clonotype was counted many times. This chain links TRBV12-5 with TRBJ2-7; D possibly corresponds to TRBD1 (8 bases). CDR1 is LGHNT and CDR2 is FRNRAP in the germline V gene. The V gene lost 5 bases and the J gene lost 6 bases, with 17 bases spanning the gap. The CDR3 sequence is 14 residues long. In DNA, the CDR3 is TGTGCTAGTGGTCCTCAGGGGGGGACAGGCGAGCAGTACTTC. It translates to CASGPQGGTGEQYF. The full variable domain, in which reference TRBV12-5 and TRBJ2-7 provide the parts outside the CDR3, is DARVTQTPRHKVTEMGQEVTMRCQPILGHNTVFWYRQTMMQGLELLAYFRNRAPLDDSGMPKDRFSAEMPDATLATLKIQPSEPRDSAVYFCASGPQGGTGEQYFGPGTRLTVT.

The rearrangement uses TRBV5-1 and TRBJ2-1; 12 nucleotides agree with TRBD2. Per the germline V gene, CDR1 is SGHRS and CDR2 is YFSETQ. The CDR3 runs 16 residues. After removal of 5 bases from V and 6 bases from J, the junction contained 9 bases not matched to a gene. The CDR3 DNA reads TGCGCCAGCAGTTCCGGTACTAGCGGGAGGTTCAATGAGCAGTTCTTC. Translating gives CASSSGTSGRFNEQFF.

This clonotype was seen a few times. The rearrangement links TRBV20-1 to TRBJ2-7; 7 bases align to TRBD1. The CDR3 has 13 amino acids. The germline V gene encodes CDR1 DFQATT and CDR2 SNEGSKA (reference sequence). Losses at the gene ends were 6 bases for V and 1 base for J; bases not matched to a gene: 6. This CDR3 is CSAPGQWSYEQYF. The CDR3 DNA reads TGCAGTGCCCCGGGACAGTGGTCCTACGAGCAGTACTTC.

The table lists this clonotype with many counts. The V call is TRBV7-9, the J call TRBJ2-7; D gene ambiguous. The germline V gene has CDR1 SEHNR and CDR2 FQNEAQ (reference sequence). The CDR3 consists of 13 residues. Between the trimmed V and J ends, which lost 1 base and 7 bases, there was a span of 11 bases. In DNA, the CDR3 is TGTGCCAGCAGCTTAGGATGGCTTGCAGAGCAGTACTTC. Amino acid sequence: CASSLGWLAEQYF.

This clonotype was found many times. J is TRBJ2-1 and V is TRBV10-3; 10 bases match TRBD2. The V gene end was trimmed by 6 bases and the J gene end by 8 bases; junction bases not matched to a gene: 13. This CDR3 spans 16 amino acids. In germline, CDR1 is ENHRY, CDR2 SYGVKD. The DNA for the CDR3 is TGTGCCATCAGCCCTAGCGGGGGCCCTCAGGGGGATGAGCAGTTCTTC. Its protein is CAISPSGGPQGDEQFF.

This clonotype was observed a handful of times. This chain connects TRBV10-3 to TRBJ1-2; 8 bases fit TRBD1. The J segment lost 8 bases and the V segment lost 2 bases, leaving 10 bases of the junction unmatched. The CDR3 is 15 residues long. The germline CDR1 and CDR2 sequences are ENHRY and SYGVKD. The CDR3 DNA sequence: TGTGCCATCAGTGAGAGACAGGGGAAGAGTTTCGGCTACACCTTC. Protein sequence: CAISERQGKSFGYTF.

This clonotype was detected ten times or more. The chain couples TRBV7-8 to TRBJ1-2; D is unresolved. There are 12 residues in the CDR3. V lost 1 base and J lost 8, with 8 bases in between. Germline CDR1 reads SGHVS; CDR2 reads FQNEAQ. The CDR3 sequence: CASSLGVRGYTF. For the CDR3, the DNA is TGTGCCAGCAGCTTAGGTGTGAGAGGCTACACCTTC.

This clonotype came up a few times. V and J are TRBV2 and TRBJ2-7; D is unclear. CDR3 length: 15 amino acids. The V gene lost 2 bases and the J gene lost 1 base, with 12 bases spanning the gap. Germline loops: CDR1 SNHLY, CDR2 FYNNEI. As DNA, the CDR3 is TGTGCCAGCAGTGAACTCAGGTCAACTTCCTACGAGCAGTACTTC. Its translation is CASSELRSTSYEQYF.

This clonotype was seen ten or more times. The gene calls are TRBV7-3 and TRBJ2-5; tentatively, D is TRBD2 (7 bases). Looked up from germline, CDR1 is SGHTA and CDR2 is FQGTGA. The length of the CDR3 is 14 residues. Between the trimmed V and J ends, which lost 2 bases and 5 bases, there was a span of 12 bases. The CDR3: CASSLAGAGETQYF. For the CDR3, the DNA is TGTGCCAGCAGCTTAGCGGGGGCGGGTGAGACCCAGTACTTC.

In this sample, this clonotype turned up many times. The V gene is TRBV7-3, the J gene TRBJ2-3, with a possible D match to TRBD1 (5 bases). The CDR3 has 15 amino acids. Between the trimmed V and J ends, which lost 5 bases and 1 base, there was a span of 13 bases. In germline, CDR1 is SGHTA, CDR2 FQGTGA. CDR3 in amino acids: CASSTGRLRTDTQYF. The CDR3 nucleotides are TGTGCCAGCAGCACAGGCCGTCTCCGCACAGATACGCAGTATTTT.

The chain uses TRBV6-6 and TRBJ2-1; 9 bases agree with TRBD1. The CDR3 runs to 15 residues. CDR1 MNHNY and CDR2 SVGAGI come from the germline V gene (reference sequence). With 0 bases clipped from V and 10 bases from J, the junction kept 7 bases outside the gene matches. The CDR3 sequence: CASSYSGQGVGEQFF. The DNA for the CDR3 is TGTGCCAGCAGTTACTCGGGACAGGGAGTAGGAGAGCAGTTCTTC.

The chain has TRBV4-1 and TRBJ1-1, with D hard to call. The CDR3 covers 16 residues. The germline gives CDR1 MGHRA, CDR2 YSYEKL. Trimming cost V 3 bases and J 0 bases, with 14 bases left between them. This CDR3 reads CASSHASASMNTEAFF. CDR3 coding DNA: TGCGCCAGCAGCCATGCAAGTGCCTCCATGAACACTGAAGCTTTCTTT.

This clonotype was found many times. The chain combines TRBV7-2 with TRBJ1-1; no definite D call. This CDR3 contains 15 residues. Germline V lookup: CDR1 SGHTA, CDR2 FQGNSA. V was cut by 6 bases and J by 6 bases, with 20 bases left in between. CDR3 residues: CASRSFRDSGAEAFF. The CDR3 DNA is TGTGCCAGCAGGTCCTTTCGGGATAGCGGCGCTGAAGCTTTCTTT.

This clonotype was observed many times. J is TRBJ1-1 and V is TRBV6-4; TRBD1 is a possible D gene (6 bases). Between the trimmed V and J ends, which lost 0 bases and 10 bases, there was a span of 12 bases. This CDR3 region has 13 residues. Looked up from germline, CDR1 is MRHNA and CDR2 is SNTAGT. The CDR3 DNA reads TGTGCCAGCAGTGACTCGAGCAGGGGCACAGCTTTCTTT. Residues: CASSDSSRGTAFF.

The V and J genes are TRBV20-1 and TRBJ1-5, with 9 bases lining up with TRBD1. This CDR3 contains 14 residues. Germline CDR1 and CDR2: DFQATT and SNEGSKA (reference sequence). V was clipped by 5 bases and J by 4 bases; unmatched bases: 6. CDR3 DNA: TGCAGTGCTTCCGGGACAGGGAAAAATCAGCCCCAGCATTTT. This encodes CSASGTGKNQPQHF.

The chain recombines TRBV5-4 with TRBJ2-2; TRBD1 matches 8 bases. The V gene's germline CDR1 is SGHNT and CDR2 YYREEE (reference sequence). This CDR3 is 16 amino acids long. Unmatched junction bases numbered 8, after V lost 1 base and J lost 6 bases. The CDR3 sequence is CASSLTGQGSSGELFF. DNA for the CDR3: TGTGCCAGCAGCTTGACCGGACAGGGCTCGTCCGGGGAGCTGTTTTTT.

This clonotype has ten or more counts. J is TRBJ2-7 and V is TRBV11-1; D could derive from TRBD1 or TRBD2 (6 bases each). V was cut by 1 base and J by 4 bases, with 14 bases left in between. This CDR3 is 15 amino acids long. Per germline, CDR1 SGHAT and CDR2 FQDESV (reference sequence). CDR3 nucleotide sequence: TGTGCCAGCAGCTTAGAACAGGGAGGCAGGTACGAGCAGTACTTC. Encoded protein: CASSLEQGGRYEQYF.

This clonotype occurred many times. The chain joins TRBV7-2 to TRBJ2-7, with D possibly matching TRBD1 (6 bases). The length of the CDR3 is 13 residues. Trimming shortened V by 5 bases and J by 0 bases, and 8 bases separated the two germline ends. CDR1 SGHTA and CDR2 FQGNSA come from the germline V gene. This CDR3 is CASSRDISYEQYF. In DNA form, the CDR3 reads TGTGCCAGCAGCCGGGACATCTCCTACGAGCAGTACTTC.

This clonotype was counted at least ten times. CDR3 sequence (DNA): TGTGCCAGCAGCTTAGTGGGTGACACGCAGTATTTT. Amino acids: CASSLVGDTQYF. This chain joins TRBV11-2 and TRBJ2-3; D is ambiguous. This CDR3 region has 12 residues. Between the trimmed V and J ends, which lost 1 base and 9 bases, there was a span of 8 bases. Germline CDR1 SGHAT, CDR2 FQNNGV.

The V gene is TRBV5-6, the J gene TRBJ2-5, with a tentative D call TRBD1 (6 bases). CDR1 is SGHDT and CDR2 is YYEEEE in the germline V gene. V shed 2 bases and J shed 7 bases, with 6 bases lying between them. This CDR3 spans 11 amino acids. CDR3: CASSFRGTQYF. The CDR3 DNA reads TGTGCCAGCAGCTTCAGGGGGACCCAGTACTTC.

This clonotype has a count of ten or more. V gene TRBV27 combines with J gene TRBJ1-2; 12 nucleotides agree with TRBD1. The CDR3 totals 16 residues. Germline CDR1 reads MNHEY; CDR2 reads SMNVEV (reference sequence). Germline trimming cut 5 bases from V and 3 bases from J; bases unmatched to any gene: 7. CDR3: CASSPGTGGIYYGYTF. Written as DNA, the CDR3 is TGTGCCAGCAGTCCCGGGACAGGGGGCATTTACTATGGCTACACCTTC.

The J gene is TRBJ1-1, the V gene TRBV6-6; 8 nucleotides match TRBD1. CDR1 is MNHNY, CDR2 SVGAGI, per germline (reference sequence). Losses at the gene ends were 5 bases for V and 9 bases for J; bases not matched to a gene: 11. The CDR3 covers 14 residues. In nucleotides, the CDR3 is TGTGCCAGCAGTCAATTGGGAACAGGGGGTAAAGCTTTCTTT. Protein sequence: CASSQLGTGGKAFF.

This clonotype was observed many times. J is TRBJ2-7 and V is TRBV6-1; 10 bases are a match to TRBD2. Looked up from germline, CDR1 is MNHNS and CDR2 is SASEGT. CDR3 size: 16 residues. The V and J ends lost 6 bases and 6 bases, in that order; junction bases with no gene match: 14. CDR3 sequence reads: CASSRRTSGNNGEQYF. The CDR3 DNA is TGTGCCAGCAGCCGGCGGACTAGCGGCAATAACGGCGAGCAGTACTTC.

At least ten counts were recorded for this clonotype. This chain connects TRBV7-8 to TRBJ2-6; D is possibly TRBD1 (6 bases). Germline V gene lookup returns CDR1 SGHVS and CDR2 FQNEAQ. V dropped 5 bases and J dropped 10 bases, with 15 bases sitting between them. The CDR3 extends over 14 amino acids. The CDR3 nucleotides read TGTGCCAGCAGCCATTGGGACATCTCAAACGTCCTGACTTTC. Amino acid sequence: CASSHWDISNVLTF.

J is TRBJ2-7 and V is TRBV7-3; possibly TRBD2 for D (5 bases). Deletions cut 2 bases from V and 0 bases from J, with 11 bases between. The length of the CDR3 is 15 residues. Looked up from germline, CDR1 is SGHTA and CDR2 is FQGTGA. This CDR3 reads CASSLEGRSSYEQYF. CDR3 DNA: TGTGCCAGCAGCTTAGAGGGTCGGAGCTCCTACGAGCAGTACTTC.

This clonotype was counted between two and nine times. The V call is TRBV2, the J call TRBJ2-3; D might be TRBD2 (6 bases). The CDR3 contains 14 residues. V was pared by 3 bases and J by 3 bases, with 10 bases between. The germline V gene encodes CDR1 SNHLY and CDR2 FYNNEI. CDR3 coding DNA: TGTGCCAGCAGTGACAGCGGGTTTACAGATACGCAGTATTTT. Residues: CASSDSGFTDTQYF. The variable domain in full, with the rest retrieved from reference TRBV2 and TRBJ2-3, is EPEVTQTPSHQVTQMGQEVILRCVPISNHLYFYWYRQILGQKVEFLVSFYNNEISEKSEIFDDQFSVERPDGSNFTLKIRSTKLEDSAMYFCASSDSGFTDTQYFGPGTRLTVL.

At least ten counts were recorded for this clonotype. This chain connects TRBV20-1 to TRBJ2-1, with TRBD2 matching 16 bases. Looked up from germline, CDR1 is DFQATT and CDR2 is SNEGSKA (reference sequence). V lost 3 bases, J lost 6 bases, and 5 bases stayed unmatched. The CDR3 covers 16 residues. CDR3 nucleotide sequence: TGCAGTGCTAGGGGACTAGCGGGAGGGTCGGGCAATGAGCAGTTCTTC. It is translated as CSARGLAGGSGNEQFF.